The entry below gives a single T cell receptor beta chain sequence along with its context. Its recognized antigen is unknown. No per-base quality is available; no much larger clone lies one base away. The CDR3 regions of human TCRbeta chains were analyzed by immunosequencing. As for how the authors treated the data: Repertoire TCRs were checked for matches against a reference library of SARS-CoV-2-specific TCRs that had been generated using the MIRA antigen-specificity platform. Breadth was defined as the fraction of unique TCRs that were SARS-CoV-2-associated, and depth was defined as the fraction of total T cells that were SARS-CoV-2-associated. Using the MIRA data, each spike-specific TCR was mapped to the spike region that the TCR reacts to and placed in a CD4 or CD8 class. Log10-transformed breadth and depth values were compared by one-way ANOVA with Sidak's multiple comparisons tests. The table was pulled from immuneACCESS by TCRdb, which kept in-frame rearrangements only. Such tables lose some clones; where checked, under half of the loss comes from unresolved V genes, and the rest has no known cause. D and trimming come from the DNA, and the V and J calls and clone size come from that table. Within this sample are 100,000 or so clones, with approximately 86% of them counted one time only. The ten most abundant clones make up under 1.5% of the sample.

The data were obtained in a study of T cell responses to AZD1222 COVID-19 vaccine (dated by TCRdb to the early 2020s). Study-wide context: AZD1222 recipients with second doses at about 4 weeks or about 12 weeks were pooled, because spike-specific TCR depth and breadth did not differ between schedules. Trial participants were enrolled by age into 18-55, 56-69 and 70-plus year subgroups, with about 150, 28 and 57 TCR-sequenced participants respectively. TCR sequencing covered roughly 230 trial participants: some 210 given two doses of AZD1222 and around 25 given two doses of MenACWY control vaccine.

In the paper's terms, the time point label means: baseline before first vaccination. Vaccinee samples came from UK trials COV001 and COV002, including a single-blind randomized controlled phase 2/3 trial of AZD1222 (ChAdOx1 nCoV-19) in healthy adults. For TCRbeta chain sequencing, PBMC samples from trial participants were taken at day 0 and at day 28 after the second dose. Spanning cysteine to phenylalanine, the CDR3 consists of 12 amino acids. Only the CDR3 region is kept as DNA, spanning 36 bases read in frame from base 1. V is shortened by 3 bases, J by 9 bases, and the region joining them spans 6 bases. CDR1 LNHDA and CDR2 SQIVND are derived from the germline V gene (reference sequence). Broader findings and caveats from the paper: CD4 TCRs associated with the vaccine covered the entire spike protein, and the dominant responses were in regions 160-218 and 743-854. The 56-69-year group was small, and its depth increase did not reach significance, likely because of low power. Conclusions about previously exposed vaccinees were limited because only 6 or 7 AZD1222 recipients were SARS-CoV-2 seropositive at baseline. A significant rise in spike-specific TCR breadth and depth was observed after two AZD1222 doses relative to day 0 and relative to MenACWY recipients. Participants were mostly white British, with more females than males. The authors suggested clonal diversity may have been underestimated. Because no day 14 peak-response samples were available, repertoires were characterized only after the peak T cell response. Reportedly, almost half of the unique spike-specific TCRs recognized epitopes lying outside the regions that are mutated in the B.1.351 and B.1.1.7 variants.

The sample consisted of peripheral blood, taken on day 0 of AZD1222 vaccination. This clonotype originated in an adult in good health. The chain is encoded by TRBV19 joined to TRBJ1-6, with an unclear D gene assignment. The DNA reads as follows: TGTGCCAGTAGTATCTGGGGTTCACCCCTCCACTTT. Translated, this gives CASSIWGSPLHF. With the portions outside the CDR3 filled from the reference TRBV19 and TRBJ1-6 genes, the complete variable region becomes DGGITQSPKYLFRKEGQNVTLSCEQNLNHDAMYWYRQDPGQGLRLIYYSQIVNDFQKGDIAEGYSVSREKKESFPLTVTSAQKNPTAFYLCASSIWGSPLHFGNGTRLTVT.